This T cell receptor beta chain was obtained from a study of shared clonotypes between healthy human individuals. Nashville, Tennessee was home to all donors, who were Caucasian adults. The CD4+ fraction was divided into a CD45RA+ naive subset and a CD45RA-negative memory subset. Profiling relied on immunoSEQ multiplex PCR, and the TCRdb table lists in-frame clones only, not all of them. The sample holds over a million clones, about 98% seen once. The CDR3 extends over 13 amino acids. Germline V gene data show CDR1 as ENHRY and CDR2 as SYGVKD. V lost 1 base and J lost 4, with 7 bases in between. The sequencing sample was made of naive CD4+ T cells sorted from blood. Subset described: CD45RA+ positively selected. The chain carries TRBV10-3 and TRBJ2-5; TRBD2 might be the D (6 bases). The source is a man between 25 and 39 years old in good health. For the CDR3, the DNA is TGTGCCATCAGTGAGTTGGGGGGAGAGACCCAGTACTTC. Amino acid sequence: CAISELGGETQYF.